A single sample is the source of the 10 T cell receptor beta chains below, sequenced in a study of blood T cell repertoires in COVID-19. Libraries were prepared by immunoSEQ multiplex PCR; TCRdb keeps only in-frame clonotypes and omits some of them. The data contain 200,000 to 250,000 clones, approximately 86% of them singletons. The sequencing input was PBMCs or T cells enriched from blood (not recorded which). The receptors were gathered from a woman aged 40 to 50 with acute COVID-19.

The chain recombines TRBV29-1 with TRBJ1-1, with TRBD1 as a possible D gene (6 bases). Germline CDR1 is SQVTM and CDR2 is ANQGSEA. V lost 6 bases and J 2 bases, leaving 16 bases between the germline ends. The CDR3 spans 14 residues. CDR3 in DNA: TGCAGCGTGATACCGACAGGAAAAAACACTGAAGCTTTCTTT. Protein: CSVIPTGKNTEAFF. The variable domain in full, with the rest retrieved from reference TRBV29-1 and TRBJ1-1, is SAVISQKPSRDICQRGTSLTIQCQVDSQVTMMFWYRQQPGQSLTLIATANQGSEATYESGFVIDKFPISRPNLTFSTLTVSNMSPEDSSIYLCSVIPTGKNTEAFFGQGTRLTVV.

The chain employs TRBV27 and TRBJ1-5; 10 bases match TRBD1. The junction had 11 bases not matched to a gene; V was cut back by 3 bases and J by 0 bases. CDR3 size: 19 residues. CDR1 is MNHEY, CDR2 SMNVEV, per germline (reference sequence). CDR3: CASSLPGQGEGYSNQPQHF. In DNA, the CDR3 is TGTGCCAGCAGTTTGCCCGGACAGGGGGAGGGGTATAGCAATCAGCCCCAGCATTTT.

The J gene is TRBJ1-2, the V gene TRBV28; 10 bases line up with TRBD1. CDR3 size: 15 residues. Losses at the gene ends were 7 bases for V and 6 bases for J; bases not matched to a gene: 11. Germline V gives CDR1 MDHEN, CDR2 SYDVKM. CDR3 sequence reads: CASTFPGQGFHGYTF. As DNA, the CDR3 is TGTGCCAGCACCTTTCCGGGACAGGGGTTTCATGGCTACACCTTC.

The chain recombines TRBV28 with TRBJ2-1, with D possibly matching TRBD2 (6 bases). The CDR3 has 15 residues. V gave up 2 bases and J gave up 7 bases, with 15 bases separating them. Germline CDR1 MDHEN, CDR2 SYDVKM. The CDR3: CASSLIAVGRNEQFF. In DNA form, the CDR3 reads TGTGCCAGCAGTTTAATAGCGGTGGGAAGAAATGAGCAGTTCTTC.

The V and J genes are TRBV27 and TRBJ2-1; 11 bases agree with TRBD2. Per the germline V gene, CDR1 is MNHEY and CDR2 is SMNVEV (reference sequence). V lost 6 bases and J lost 3; bases outside the gene matches: 22. This CDR3 has 21 amino acids. CDR3 nucleotide sequence: TGTGCCAGCAGCCCCGTCTTGGGGGACAGATTGACTAGCGGGAACTACAATGAGCAGTTCTTC. It yields the protein CASSPVLGDRLTSGNYNEQFF.

This chain links TRBV19 with TRBJ2-1; TRBD2 matches at 9 bases. Germline V gene data show CDR1 as LNHDA and CDR2 as SQIVND (reference sequence). The J segment lost 1 base and the V segment lost 6 bases, leaving 7 bases of the junction unmatched. CDR3 length equals 16 residues. The CDR3 spells CASRTVAGVSYNEQFF. The CDR3, as DNA: TGTGCCAGTAGGACCGTAGCGGGAGTGTCCTACAATGAGCAGTTCTTC.

The chain combines TRBV28 with TRBJ2-5; 7 bases are shared with TRBD2. Germline V lookup: CDR1 MDHEN, CDR2 SYDVKM. The V gene end was trimmed by 6 bases and the J gene end by 4 bases; junction bases not matched to a gene: 5. This CDR3 is built from 13 residues. CDR3 protein: CASRGRVGETQYF. The CDR3 region has the DNA TGTGCCAGCAGGGGGAGGGTGGGAGAGACCCAGTACTTC.

This clone appeared once. The V call is TRBV7-2, the J call TRBJ2-3; D remains ambiguous. Germline CDR1 is SGHTA and CDR2 is FQGNSA. The V end was cut by 0 bases, the J end by 9 bases, with 4 bases between. CDR3 length equals 11 residues. In DNA, the CDR3 is TGTGCCAGCAGCTTAGCGCGGACGCAGTATTTT. Its translation: CASSLARTQYF.

The chain combines TRBV5-1 with TRBJ2-2; 10 bases are a match to TRBD1. V was pared by 6 bases and J by 7 bases, with 6 bases of the junction left unmatched. CDR3 length: 14 amino acids. From germline, CDR1 is SGHRS and CDR2 YFSETQ. CDR3 in DNA: TGCGCCAGCACGGACAGGGGGTGGAGCGGGGAGCTGTTTTTT. Translating it yields CASTDRGWSGELFF.

The genes are TRBV7-2 and TRBJ1-1, with 8 bases fitting TRBD1. This CDR3 spans 14 amino acids. Germline V gene data show CDR1 as SGHTA and CDR2 as FQGNSA. Trimming removed 1 base from V and 11 bases from J; junction bases left unmatched: 9. In DNA, the CDR3 is TGTGCCAGCAGCTTAGGGCGGCAGGGGGCTTTGGCTTTCTTT. As protein: CASSLGRQGALAFF.